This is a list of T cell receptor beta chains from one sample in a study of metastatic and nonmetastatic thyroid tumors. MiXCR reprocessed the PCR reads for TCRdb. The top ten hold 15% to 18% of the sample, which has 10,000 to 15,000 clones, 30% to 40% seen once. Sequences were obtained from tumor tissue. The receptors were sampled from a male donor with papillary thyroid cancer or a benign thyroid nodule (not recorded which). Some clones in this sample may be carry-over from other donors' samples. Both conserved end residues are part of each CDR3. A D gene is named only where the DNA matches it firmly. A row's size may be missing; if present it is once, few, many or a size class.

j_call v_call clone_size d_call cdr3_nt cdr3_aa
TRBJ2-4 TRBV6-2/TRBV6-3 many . TGTGCCAGCAGGAGTCGGGGTGGTAAAAACATTCAGTACTTC CASRSRGGKNIQYF
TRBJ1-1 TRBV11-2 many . TGTGCCAGCAGCTTATGGCCCCCCCCTCTGAACACTGAAGCTTTCTTT CASSLWPPPLNTEAFF
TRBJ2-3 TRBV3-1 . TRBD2 TGTGCCAGCAGCCCCGTGGGGCTAGCGGTTACTAGCACAGATACGCAGTATTTT CASSPVGLAVTSTDTQYF
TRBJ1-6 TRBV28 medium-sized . TGTGCCAGCAGCCTCGATGACAATCCACCCCTCCACTTT CASSLDDNPPLHF
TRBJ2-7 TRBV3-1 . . TGTGCCAGCAGCCCCGGGCCCAAGGGCGAGCAGTACTTC CASSPGPKGEQYF
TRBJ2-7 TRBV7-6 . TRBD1 TGTGCCAGCAGCCCCCGGACAGGCATTTGGGAGCAGTACTTC CASSPRTGIWEQYF
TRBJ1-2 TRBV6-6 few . TGTGCCAGCAGTTACGGTTACAGGGCGGAGTATTGCTACACCTTC CASSYGYRAEYCYTF
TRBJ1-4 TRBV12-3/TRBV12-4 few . TGTGCCAGCAGCTGGGGAGGGTCTAATGAAAAACTGTTTTTT CASSWGGSNEKLFF
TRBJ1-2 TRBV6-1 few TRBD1 TGTGCCAGCAGTCCGGACAGGGGGCGATTAGGTGGCTACACCTTC CASSPDRGRLGGYTF
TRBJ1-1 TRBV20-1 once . TGCAGTGCTGGCAGTCAGAACACTGAAGCTTTCTTT CSAGSQNTEAFF
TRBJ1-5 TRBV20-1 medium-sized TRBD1 TGCAGTGCTAGGGCACAGGGGGGCAGCAATCAGCCCCAGCATTTT CSARAQGGSNQPQHF
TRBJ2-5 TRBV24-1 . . TGTGCCACCAGTGCCGGGACGGAGACCCAGTACTTC CATSAGTETQYF
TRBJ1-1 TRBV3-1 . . TGTGCCAGCAGCCAACAACTGAGGGCTGAAGCTTTCTTT CASSQQLRAEAFF